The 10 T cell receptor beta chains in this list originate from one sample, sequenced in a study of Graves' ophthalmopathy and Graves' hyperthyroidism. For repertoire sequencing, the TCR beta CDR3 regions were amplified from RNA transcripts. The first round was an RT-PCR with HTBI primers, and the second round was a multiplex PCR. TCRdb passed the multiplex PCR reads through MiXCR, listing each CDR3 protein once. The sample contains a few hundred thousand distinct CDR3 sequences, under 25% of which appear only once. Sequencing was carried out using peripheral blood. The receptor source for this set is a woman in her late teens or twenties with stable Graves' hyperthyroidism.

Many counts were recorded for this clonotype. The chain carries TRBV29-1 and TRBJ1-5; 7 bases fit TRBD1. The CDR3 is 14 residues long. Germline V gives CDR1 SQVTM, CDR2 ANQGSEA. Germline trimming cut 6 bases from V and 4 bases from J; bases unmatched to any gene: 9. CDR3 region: CSVEHRGGNQPQHF. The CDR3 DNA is TGCAGCGTAGAACACAGGGGAGGTAATCAGCCCCAGCATTTT.

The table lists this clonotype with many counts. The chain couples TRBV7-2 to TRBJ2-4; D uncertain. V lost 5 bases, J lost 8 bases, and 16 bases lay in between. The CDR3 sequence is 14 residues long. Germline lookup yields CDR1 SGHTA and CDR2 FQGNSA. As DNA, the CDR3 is TGTGCCAGCAGCGTCGAATTGTATGGTTACATTCAGTACTTC. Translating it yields CASSVELYGYIQYF.

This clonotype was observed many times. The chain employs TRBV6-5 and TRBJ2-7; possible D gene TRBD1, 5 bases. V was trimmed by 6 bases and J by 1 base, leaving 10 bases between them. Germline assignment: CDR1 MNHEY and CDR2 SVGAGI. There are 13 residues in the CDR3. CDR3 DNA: TGTGCCAGCAGACCCGGACATTCCTACGAGCAGTACTTC. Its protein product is CASRPGHSYEQYF.

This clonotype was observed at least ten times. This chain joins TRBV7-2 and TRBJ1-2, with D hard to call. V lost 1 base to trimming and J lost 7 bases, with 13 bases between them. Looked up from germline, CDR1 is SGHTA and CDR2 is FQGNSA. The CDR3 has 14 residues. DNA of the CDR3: TGTGCCAGCAGCTTAGTTACGCGCGACGGTGGCTACACCTTC. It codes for CASSLVTRDGGYTF.

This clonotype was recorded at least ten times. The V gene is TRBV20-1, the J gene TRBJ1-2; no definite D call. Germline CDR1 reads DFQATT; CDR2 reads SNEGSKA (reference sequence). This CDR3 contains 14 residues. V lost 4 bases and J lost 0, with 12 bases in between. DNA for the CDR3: TGCAGTGCTACGTCTGAGGCGGCTAACTATGGCTACACCTTC. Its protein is CSATSEAANYGYTF.

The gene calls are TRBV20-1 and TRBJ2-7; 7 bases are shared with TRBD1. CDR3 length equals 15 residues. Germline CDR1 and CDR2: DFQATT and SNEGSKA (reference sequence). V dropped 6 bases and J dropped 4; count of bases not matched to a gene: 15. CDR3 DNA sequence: TGCAGTGCAAAAGACAGGGCTCCCCTCCGTTACGAGCAGTACTTC. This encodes CSAKDRAPLRYEQYF.

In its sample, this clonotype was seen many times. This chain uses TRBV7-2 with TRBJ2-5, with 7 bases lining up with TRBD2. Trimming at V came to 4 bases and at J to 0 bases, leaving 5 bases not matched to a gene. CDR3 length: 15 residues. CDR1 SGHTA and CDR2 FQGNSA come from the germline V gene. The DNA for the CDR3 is TGTGCCAGCAGCTCTAGCGGAGCGTACCAAGAGACCCAGTACTTC. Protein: CASSSSGAYQETQYF.

The DNA for the CDR3 is TGTGCCAGCAGCCCGGGACAGAGTTCCACCGGGGAGCTGTTTTTT. Translated, it gives CASSPGQSSTGELFF. This chain joins TRBV5-4 and TRBJ2-2, with 7 nucleotides matching TRBD1. The length of the CDR3 is 15 residues. The trim removed 4 bases at V and 4 bases at J, leaving 7 bases unmatched. Looked up from germline, CDR1 is SGHNT and CDR2 is YYREEE (reference sequence).

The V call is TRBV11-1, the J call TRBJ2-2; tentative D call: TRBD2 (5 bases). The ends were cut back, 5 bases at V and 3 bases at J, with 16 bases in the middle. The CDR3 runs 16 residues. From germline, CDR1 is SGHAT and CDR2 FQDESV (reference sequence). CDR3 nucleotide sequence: TGTGCCAGCAGCCCCTTCGGGATAGAAGACACCGGGGAGCTGTTTTTT. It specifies CASSPFGIEDTGELFF.

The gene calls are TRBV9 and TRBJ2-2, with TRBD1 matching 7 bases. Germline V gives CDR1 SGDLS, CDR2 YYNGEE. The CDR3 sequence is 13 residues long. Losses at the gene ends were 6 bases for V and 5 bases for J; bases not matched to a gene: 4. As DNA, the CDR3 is TGTGCCAGCAACAGGGGAAGAACCGGGGAGCTGTTTTTT. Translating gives CASNRGRTGELFF.